This TCR beta chain was sequenced for a study of T cell repertoires in cytomegalovirus infection. In its sample, this clonotype ranks as medium-sized (0.01 to 0.1%). The target antigen is unknown. TCRdb passed the reads through MiXCR, listing each CDR3 protein once. The sample lists more than 50,000 distinct CDR3 sequences, approximately 36% occurring once. CDR3 length equals 10 residues. The germline V gene has CDR1 LGHNT and CDR2 FRNRAP. Trimming took 9 bases from V and 7 from J, leaving 9 bases between them. The origin of this receptor is a human donor in good health (CMV status not recorded). Some clones in this sample may be carry-over from other donors' samples. The source material was PBMCs, sequenced either directly or after in vitro stimulation (not recorded which). The V call is TRBV12-5, the J call TRBJ2-5; D might be TRBD1 (6 bases). CDR3 nucleotide sequence: TGTGCTAGAGTCAGGGGGACCCAGTACTTC. Translating gives CARVRGTQYF.